This TCR beta chain was identified in a study of blood T cell repertoires in COVID-19. Across the whole study: Collection of acute and convalescent COVID-19 samples took place in the United States, Italy and Spain. In each case, the material was cDNA or gDNA derived from T cells, B-cell-depleted T cells, or PBMCs.

Authors' analysis steps: Amplified reference gene primers provided the basis for estimating nucleated cell counts. This table comes from immunoSEQ multiplex PCR, and its TCRdb copy is limited to in-frame clones, with some not included. The V and J calls and clone size are taken from that table; D and trimming were inferred from the DNA. Of roughly 87,000 clones in the sample, about four fifths were seen once. This CDR3 contains 12 residues. CDR1 SNHLY and CDR2 FYNNEI come from the germline V gene. V was shortened by 6 bases and J by 12 bases, with 14 bases between the two germline ends. Input material: peripheral blood. The TCR sequence derives from a woman aged 55 to 70 with acute or convalescent COVID-19. The chain combines TRBV2 with TRBJ1-4; a possible D gene is TRBD1 (6 bases). The CDR3 sequence is CASRVLQGELFF. For the CDR3, the DNA is TGTGCCAGCAGAGTGCTACAGGGAGAACTGTTTTTT. Supplemented by reference TRBV2 and TRBJ1-4, the full variable domain reads EPEVTQTPSHQVTQMGQEVILRCVPISNHLYFYWYRQILGQKVEFLVSFYNNEISEKSEIFDDQFSVERPDGSNFTLKIRSTKLEDSAMYFCASRVLQGELFFGSGTQLSVL.